This is a list of T cell receptor beta chains from one sample in a study of blood T cell repertoires in COVID-19. Libraries were prepared by immunoSEQ multiplex PCR; TCRdb keeps only in-frame clonotypes and omits some of them. In the table there are fewer than 250,000 clones, roughly 80% of which are singletons. Sequenced input: PBMCs or T cells enriched from blood (not recorded which). These receptors originate from a man aged 55 to 69 who had recovered from COVID-19. The CDR3 runs from the conserved cysteine through the conserved F or W. The order of the fields is V gene, J gene, D gene, clone size, CDR3 DNA, CDR3 protein. D genes are given only for firm matches. The size entry is marked missing in some rows and otherwise reads once, few, many or a size class.

v_gene: TRBV10-3
j_gene: TRBJ1-3
d_gene: NA
abundance: NA
CDR3nt: TGTGCCATCAGTGAGTCTGCGGGGTCCTACTCTGGAAACACCATATATTTT
CDR3aa: CAISESAGSYSGNTIYF

v_gene: TRBV5-1
j_gene: TRBJ2-4
d_gene: NA
abundance: NA
CDR3nt: TGCGCCAGCACCACCGGGACAAATCTAGCCAAAAACATTCAGTACTTC
CDR3aa: CASTTGTNLAKNIQYF

v_gene: TRBV11-2
j_gene: TRBJ1-1
d_gene: TRBD1
abundance: NA
CDR3nt: TGTGCCAGCAGCCCCGTCCGGGCAGGGGGCACTGAAGCTTTCTTT
CDR3aa: CASSPVRAGGTEAFF

v_gene: TRBV2
j_gene: TRBJ1-4
d_gene: NA
abundance: NA
CDR3nt: TGTGCCAGCAGTGAGGAGCAGGGGACTGAAAAACTGTTTTTT
CDR3aa: CASSEEQGTEKLFF

v_gene: TRBV24-1
j_gene: TRBJ2-3
d_gene: NA
abundance: NA
CDR3nt: TGTGCCACCAGTGCTGGGGGCCCTTCTAGCACAGATACGCAGTATTTT
CDR3aa: CATSAGGPSSTDTQYF

v_gene: TRBV19
j_gene: TRBJ2-2
d_gene: TRBD1
abundance: few
CDR3nt: TGTGCCAGTAGTCCCCGGACAGGGGTAGGCACCGGGGAGCTGTTTTTT
CDR3aa: CASSPRTGVGTGELFF

v_gene: TRBV11-3
j_gene: TRBJ2-3
d_gene: TRBD1
abundance: NA
CDR3nt: TGTGCCAGCAGCAAGGGGGCTATCAGCACAGATACGCAGTATTTT
CDR3aa: CASSKGAISTDTQYF

v_gene: TRBV5-1
j_gene: TRBJ2-3
d_gene: TRBD1
abundance: NA
CDR3nt: TGCGCCAGCTGGGGACAGACCACAGATACGCAGTATTTT
CDR3aa: CASWGQTTDTQYF

v_gene: TRBV11-2
j_gene: TRBJ1-3
d_gene: TRBD1
abundance: NA
CDR3nt: TGTGCCAGCAGGCCGGGACAGGGGAGCGGTTTCGGAAACACCATATATTTT
CDR3aa: CASRPGQGSGFGNTIYF

v_gene: TRBV6-6
j_gene: TRBJ1-1
d_gene: NA
abundance: NA
CDR3nt: TGTGCCAGCGCCGGGATCGTTTGGGACACTGAAGCTTTCTTT
CDR3aa: CASAGIVWDTEAFF

v_gene: TRBV28
j_gene: TRBJ1-2
d_gene: TRBD1
abundance: NA
CDR3nt: TGTGCCAGCCGGGGACAGACCTATGGCTACACCTTC
CDR3aa: CASRGQTYGYTF

v_gene: TRBV7-2
j_gene: TRBJ1-6
d_gene: TRBD1
abundance: few
CDR3nt: TGTGCCAGCAGCTCCGTAGGACAGGGCGGCAATTCACCCCTCCACTTT
CDR3aa: CASSSVGQGGNSPLHF

v_gene: TRBV21-1
j_gene: TRBJ1-5
d_gene: NA
abundance: NA
CDR3nt: TGTGCCAGCAGCAAAGAAAGGCAGGCAGGGGGAAATCAGCCCCAGCATTTT
CDR3aa: CASSKERQAGGNQPQHF

v_gene: TRBV11-2
j_gene: TRBJ2-2
d_gene: TRBD2
abundance: NA
CDR3nt: TGTGCCAGCAGCCCTTGGACTAGCGTTTCCGGGGAGCTGTTTTTT
CDR3aa: CASSPWTSVSGELFF

v_gene: TRBV12-3/TRBV12-4
j_gene: TRBJ1-2
d_gene: TRBD1
abundance: NA
CDR3nt: TGTGCCAGCAGCAACAGGGGGCTTGGCTACACCTTC
CDR3aa: CASSNRGLGYTF

v_gene: TRBV29-1
j_gene: TRBJ1-2
d_gene: TRBD1
abundance: NA
CDR3nt: TGCAGCGCCAACACAGGGGACCGGTATGGCTACACCTTC
CDR3aa: CSANTGDRYGYTF

v_gene: TRBV7-8
j_gene: TRBJ2-3
d_gene: TRBD2
abundance: NA
CDR3nt: TGTGCCAGCAGCTTCGGGGGGACAGATACGCAGTATTTT
CDR3aa: CASSFGGTDTQYF

v_gene: TRBV30
j_gene: TRBJ2-7
d_gene: TRBD1
abundance: NA
CDR3nt: TGTGCCTGGAGTCGGGACAGAGCCTACGAGCAGTACTTC
CDR3aa: CAWSRDRAYEQYF

v_gene: TRBV3-1/TRBV3-2
j_gene: TRBJ1-1
d_gene: TRBD1
abundance: NA
CDR3nt: TGTGCCAGCAGCCTCACCGGGACAGGCGGACGTATGAACACTGAAGCTTTCTTT
CDR3aa: CASSLTGTGGRMNTEAFF